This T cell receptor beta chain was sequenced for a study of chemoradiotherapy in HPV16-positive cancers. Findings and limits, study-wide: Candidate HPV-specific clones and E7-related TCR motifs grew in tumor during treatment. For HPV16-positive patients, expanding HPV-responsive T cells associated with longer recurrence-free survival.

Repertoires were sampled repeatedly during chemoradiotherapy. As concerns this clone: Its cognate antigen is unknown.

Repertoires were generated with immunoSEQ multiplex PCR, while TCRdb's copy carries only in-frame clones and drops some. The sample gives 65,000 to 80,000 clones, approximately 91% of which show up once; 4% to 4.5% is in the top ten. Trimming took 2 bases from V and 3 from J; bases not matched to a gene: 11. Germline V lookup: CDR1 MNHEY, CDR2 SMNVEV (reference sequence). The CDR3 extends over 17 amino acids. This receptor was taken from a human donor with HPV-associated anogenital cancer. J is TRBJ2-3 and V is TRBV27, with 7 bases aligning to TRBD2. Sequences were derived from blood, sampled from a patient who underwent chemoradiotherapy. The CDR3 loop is CASSLRSGGRETDTQYF. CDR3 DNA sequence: TGTGCCAGCAGTTTAAGGTCGGGCGGGAGAGAGACAGATACGCAGTATTTT.